This TCR beta chain was recorded in a study of control samples from healthy donors and cancer patients. The germline V gene encodes CDR1 MNHEY and CDR2 SMNVEV (reference sequence). The CDR3 runs 13 residues. Trimming left V 8 bases short and J 5 bases short, with 10 bases between. Measured with immunoSEQ multiplex PCR; TCRdb has only the in-frame clones, and not every one. In the table there are under 85,000 clones, 84% of which are singletons. The chain joins TRBV27 to TRBJ1-6; D gene ambiguous. This clonotype was obtained from a woman between 50 and 59 years old with lung cancer. The sequenced sample was PBMCs. Here the CDR3 reads CASGKTNNSPLHF. DNA of the CDR3: TGTGCCAGCGGGAAAACGAATAATTCACCCCTCCACTTT.